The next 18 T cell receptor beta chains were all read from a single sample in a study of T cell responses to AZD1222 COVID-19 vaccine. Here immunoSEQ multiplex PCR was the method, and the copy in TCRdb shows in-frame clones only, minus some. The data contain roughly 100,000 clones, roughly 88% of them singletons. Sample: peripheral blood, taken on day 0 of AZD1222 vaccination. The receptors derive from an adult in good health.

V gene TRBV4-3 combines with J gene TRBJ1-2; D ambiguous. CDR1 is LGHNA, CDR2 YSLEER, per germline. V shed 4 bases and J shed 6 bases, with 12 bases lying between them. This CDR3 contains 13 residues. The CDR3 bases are TGCGCCAGCAGCCCCCGGGCGGGAGATGGCTACACCTTC. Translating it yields CASSPRAGDGYTF.

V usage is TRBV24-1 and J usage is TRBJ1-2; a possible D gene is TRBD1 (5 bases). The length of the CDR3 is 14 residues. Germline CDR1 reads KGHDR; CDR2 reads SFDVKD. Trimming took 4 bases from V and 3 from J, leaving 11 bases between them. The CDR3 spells CATSDQDKDYGYTF. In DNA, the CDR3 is TGTGCCACCAGTGACCAGGACAAAGACTATGGCTACACCTTC.

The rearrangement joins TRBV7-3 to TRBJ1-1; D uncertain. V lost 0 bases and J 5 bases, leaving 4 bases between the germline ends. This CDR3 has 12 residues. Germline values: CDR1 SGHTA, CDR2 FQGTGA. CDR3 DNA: TGTGCCAGCAGCTTAACGGGTACTGAAGCTTTCTTT. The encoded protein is CASSLTGTEAFF.

The CDR3 sequence is CASSENRQDPLHF. The CDR3 bases are TGTGCCAGCAGTGAGAATAGACAGGACCCTCTCCACTTT. The gene calls are TRBV25-1 and TRBJ1-6, with a tentative D call TRBD1 (6 bases). The germline V gene encodes CDR1 MGHDK and CDR2 SYGVNS. Trimming stripped 3 bases from V and 16 bases from J, with 16 bases between. The CDR3 has 13 residues.

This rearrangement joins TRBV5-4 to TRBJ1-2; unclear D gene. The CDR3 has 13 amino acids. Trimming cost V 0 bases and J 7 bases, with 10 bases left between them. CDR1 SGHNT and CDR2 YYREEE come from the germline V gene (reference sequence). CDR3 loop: CASSLVVTPGYTF. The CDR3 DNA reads TGTGCCAGCAGCTTGGTAGTGACCCCTGGCTACACCTTC.

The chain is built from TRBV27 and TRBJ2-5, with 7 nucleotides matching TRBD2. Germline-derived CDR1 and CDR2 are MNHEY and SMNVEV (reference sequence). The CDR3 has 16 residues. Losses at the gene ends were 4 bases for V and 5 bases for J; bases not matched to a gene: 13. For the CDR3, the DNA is TGTGCCAGCAGTTACCTTAGCGGGTACCCTTCCGAGACCCAGTACTTC. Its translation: CASSYLSGYPSETQYF.

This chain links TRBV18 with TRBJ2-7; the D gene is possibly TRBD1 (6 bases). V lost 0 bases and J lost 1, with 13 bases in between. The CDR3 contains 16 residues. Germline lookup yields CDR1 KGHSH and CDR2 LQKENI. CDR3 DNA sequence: TGTGCCAGCTCACCACCGAGTGGGACACAATCCTACGAGCAGTACTTC. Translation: CASSPPSGTQSYEQYF.

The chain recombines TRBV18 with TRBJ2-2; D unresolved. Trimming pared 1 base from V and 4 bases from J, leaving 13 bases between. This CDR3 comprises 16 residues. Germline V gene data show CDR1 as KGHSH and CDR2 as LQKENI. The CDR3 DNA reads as TGTGCCAGCTCACCACTACAGACGATTTCCACCGGGGAGCTGTTTTTT. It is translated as CASSPLQTISTGELFF.

The CDR3 sequence: CASRVSFSLGNTIYF. The CDR3 DNA sequence: TGCGCCAGCAGAGTGAGTTTCTCCCTTGGAAACACCATATATTTT. The genes are TRBV10-1 and TRBJ1-3; D is unclear. Trimming pared 6 bases from V and 3 bases from J, leaving 15 bases between. Per the germline V gene, CDR1 is WNHNN and CDR2 is SYGVQD (reference sequence). The CDR3 is 15 residues long.

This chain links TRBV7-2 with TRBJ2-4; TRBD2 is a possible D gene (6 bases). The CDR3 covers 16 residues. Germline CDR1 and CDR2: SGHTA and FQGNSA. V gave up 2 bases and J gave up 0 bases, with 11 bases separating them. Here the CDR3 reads CASSLTGLTAKNIQYF. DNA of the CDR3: TGTGCCAGCAGCTTAACAGGACTAACAGCCAAAAACATTCAGTACTTC.

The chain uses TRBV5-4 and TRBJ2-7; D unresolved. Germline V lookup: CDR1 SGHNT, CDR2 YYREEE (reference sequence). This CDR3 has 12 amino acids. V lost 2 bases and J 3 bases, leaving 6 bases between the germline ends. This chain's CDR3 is CASSFIDYEQYF. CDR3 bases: TGTGCCAGCAGCTTTATTGACTACGAGCAGTACTTC.

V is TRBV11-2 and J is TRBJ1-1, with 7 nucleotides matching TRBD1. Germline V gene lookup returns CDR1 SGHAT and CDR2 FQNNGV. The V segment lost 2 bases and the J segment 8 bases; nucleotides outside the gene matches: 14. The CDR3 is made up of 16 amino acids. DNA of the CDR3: TGTGCCAGCAGCTTACTCCCCTCCGGACAGGCTTGGGAAGCTTTCTTT. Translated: CASSLLPSGQAWEAFF.

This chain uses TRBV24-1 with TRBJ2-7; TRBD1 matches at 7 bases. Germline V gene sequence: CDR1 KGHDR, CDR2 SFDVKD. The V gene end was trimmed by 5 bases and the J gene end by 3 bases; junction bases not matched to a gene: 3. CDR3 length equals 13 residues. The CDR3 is CATSGDRNYEQYF. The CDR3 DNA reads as TGTGCCACCAGTGGGGACAGAAACTACGAGCAGTACTTC.

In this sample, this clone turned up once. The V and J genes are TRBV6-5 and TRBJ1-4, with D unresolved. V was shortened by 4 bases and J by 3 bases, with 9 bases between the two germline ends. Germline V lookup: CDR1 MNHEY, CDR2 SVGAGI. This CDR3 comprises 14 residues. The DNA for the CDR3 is TGTGCCAGCAGTTCAGAAGGGTCTAATGAAAAACTGTTTTTT. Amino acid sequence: CASSSEGSNEKLFF.

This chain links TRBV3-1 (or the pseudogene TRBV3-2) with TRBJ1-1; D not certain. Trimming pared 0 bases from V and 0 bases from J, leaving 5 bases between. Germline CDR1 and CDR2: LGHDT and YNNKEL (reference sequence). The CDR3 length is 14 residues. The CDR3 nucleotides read TGTGCCAGCAGCCAAGACGACATGAACACTGAAGCTTTCTTT. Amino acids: CASSQDDMNTEAFF.

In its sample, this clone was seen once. The CDR3 region is CASSGGQGLYEQYF. Written as DNA, the CDR3 is TGTGCCAGCAGTGGGGGCCAGGGCCTCTACGAGCAGTACTTC. The chain uses TRBV28 and TRBJ2-7; a weak D match, TRBD1 (6 bases). Between the trimmed V and J ends, which lost 5 bases and 3 bases, there was a span of 14 bases. This CDR3 region has 14 residues. CDR1 is MDHEN and CDR2 is SYDVKM in the germline V gene.

CDR3 in amino acids: CASSPPAGSGYQPQHF. CDR3 bases: TGTGCCAGCAGCCCGCCGGCAGGGTCGGGATACCAGCCCCAGCATTTT. The chain carries TRBV6-2 or TRBV6-3 and TRBJ1-5; TRBD1 is a possible D gene (5 bases). The CDR3 spans 16 residues. In germline, CDR1 is MNHEY, CDR2 SVGEGT. V was pared by 6 bases and J by 7 bases, with 22 bases between.

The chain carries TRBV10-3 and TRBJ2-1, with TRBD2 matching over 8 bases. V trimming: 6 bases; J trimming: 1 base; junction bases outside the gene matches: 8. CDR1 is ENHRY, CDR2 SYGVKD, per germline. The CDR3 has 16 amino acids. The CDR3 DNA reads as TGTGCCATCAGCGGGGGGGCTATCCCTTCCTACAATGAGCAGTTCTTC. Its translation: CAISGGAIPSYNEQFF.